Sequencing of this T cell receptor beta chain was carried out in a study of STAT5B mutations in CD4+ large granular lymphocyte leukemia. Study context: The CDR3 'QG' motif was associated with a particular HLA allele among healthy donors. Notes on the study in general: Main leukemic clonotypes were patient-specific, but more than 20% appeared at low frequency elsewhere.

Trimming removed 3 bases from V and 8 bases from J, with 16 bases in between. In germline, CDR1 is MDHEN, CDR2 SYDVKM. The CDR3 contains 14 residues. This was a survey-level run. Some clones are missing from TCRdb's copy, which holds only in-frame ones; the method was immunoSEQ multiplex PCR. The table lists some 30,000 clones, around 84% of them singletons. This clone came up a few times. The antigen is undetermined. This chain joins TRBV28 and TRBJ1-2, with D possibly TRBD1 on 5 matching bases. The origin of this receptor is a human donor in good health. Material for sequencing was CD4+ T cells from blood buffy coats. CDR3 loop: CASSFPTGRAGYTF. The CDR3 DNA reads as TGTGCCAGCAGTTTCCCAACAGGTCGAGCCGGCTACACCTTC.